This TCR beta chain was identified during a study of control samples from healthy donors and cancer patients. The protocol was immunoSEQ multiplex PCR, while the TCRdb copy is restricted to in-frame clones and leaves out a portion. The table lists over 90,000 clones, roughly 89% of them singletons. Trimming removed 4 bases from V and 3 bases from J; junction bases left unmatched: 6. The germline gives CDR1 SGHDN, CDR2 FVKESK. The CDR3 runs to 15 residues. The rearrangement links TRBV14 to TRBJ2-1; 7 nucleotides align to TRBD1. The receptor's source is a man aged 55 to 69 with lung cancer. The sequenced sample consisted of PBMCs. The CDR3 coding sequence is TGTGCCAGCAGCCCCATAGGGACAGTCTACAATGAGCAGTTCTTC. The encoded protein is CASSPIGTVYNEQFF.